The present T cell receptor beta chain was sequenced within a study of beta chain features in type 1 diabetes. The study reverse transcribed the entire isolated RNA, so it sequenced expressed TCRB transcripts. The method was immunoSEQ multiplex PCR; TCRdb's version includes in-frame clones alone and lacks a portion of them. The sample has 20,000 to 25,000 clones, roughly 56% seen once; the top ten hold roughly 0.35%. General study points: TCRB CDR3 length was moderately but significantly reduced in all four CD4+ subsets of Type 1 diabetes patients.

CDR1 is KGHSH and CDR2 is LQKENI in the germline V gene. After removal of 0 bases from V and 0 bases from J, the junction contained 2 bases not matched to a gene. The CDR3 is 16 amino acids. There are a few counts of this clone. Its antigen is as yet unknown. The sequenced sample was stem cell memory CD4+ T cells from blood. The chain employs TRBV18 and TRBJ2-3, with 8 bases lining up with TRBD2. The TCR sequence derives from a man between 18 and 29 years old with type 1 diabetes. The CDR3 sequence is CASSPPGLASTDTQYF. The DNA for the CDR3 is TGTGCCAGCTCACCACCCGGACTAGCTAGCACAGATACGCAGTATTTT. Combining the CDR3 with reference TRBV18 and TRBJ2-3 gives the whole variable domain NAGVMQNPRHLVRRRGQEARLRCSPMKGHSHVYWYRQLPEEGLKFMVYLQKENIIDESGMPKERFSAEFPKEGPSILRIQQVVRGDSAAYFCASSPPGLASTDTQYFGPGTRLTVL.